The present entry profiles one T cell receptor (beta chain) with its context. V lost 3 bases and J 9 bases, leaving 15 bases between the germline ends. Germline lookup yields CDR1 SNHLY and CDR2 FYNNEI. The CDR3 is 14 amino acids. This entry comes from a study of Ad26.COV2.S vaccination and SARS-CoV-2 variants. The wider study: The study gave Ad26.COV2.S intramuscularly, once or twice 56 days apart.

As for treatment: 15 to 20 received Ad26.COV2.S at low or high dose, single or two shots; several received placebo; per-sample allocation not given. Collection of the samples took place on day 63 after the first injection of vaccine or placebo. Only in-frame clones appear in the TCRdb table, and some are missing; sequencing was by immunoSEQ multiplex PCR. Here the sample spans some 320,000 clones, about 82% being singletons. The rearrangement uses TRBV2 and TRBJ1-5, with no clear D. The receptor was isolated from a person between 18 and 59 years old who received the Ad26.COV2.S COVID-19 vaccine or a placebo. The source material was peripheral blood, sampled in a trial of Ad26.COV2.S vaccine versus placebo. This CDR3 reads CASSDSRSVGPQHF. For the CDR3, the DNA is TGTGCCAGCAGTGATTCTCGTTCGGTAGGGCCCCAGCATTTT.